This is a list of T cell receptor beta chains from one sample in a study of shared clonotypes between healthy human individuals. Generated by immunoSEQ multiplex PCR, the TCRdb table keeps only in-frame clones and is missing some. The sample consists of more than 1,200,000 clones, approximately 98.5% of them appearing once. The specimen was naive CD4+ T cells sorted from blood. These receptors came from a man aged 25 to 40 in good health. Each CDR3 is given with its conserved first and last residue. A D gene is named only where the DNA matches it firmly. Rows give clone size only sometimes, using once, few, many, or a class for an expanded clone.

D	V	J	size	DNA	CDR3
TRBD2	TRBV28	TRBJ2-7	-	TGTGCCAGCAGGCCGACGGGACTAGACTACGAGCAGTACTTC	CASRPTGLDYEQYF
TRBD1	TRBV2	TRBJ2-7	-	TGTGCCAGCACCCCTCGGACAGGGAACGAGCAGTACTTC	CASTPRTGNEQYF
TRBD1	TRBV5-4	TRBJ2-1	-	TGTGCCAGCAGTTCCGGACAGGGGGCGCTGGGTGAGCAGTTCTTC	CASSSGQGALGEQFF
-	TRBV7-2	TRBJ1-5	-	TGTGCCAGCAGCTCCGGGACGTCCAATCAGCCCCAGCATTTT	CASSSGTSNQPQHF
TRBD2	TRBV5-1	TRBJ2-4	-	TGCGCCAGCAGCCCAGCGGGGGTAAAGGTAAACATTCAGTACTTC	CASSPAGVKVNIQYF
-	TRBV7-6	TRBJ1-3	-	TGTGCCAGCAGCTTAGGCAGGAGCTCTGGAAACACCATATATTTT	CASSLGRSSGNTIYF
TRBD2	TRBV7-2	TRBJ2-2	-	TGTGCCAGCACGCTACTAGCGGGAGAGGCGAACACCGGGGAGCTGTTTTTT	CASTLLAGEANTGELFF
-	TRBV10-3	TRBJ1-5	-	TGTGCCATCAGTGACGACAGGCGCCTCAATCAGCCCCAGCATTTT	CAISDDRRLNQPQHF
-	TRBV20-1	TRBJ1-5	-	TGCAGTGCGTCGGGGGGTCAGCCCCAGCATTTT	CSASGGQPQHF
TRBD1	TRBV18	TRBJ2-1	-	TGTGCCAGCTCACCACCACCCGGGGACAGGGAGAATGAGCAGTTCTTC	CASSPPPGDRENEQFF
-	TRBV7-2	TRBJ2-2	-	TGTGCCAGCAGCCTAGGACTGGCTTCGAACACCGGGGAGCTGTTTTTT	CASSLGLASNTGELFF
-	TRBV5-8	TRBJ1-1	-	TGTGCCAGCAGCTTGGGGGGACGGAACACTGAAGCTTTCTTT	CASSLGGRNTEAFF
-	TRBV10-1	TRBJ1-1	-	TGCGCCAGCACGACGGGATTGAACACTGAAGCTTTCTTT	CASTTGLNTEAFF
-	TRBV4-1	TRBJ2-1	once	TGCGCCAGCAGCCAAGCCATCGGTTTCAACCCGTCCTACAATGAGCAGTTCTTC	CASSQAIGFNPSYNEQFF
-	TRBV6-1	TRBJ2-7	-	TGTGCCAGCAGCCCCGGACAGAGGAAAGACTACGAGCAGTACTTC	CASSPGQRKDYEQYF
-	TRBV4-3	TRBJ2-7	-	TGCGCCAGCAGCCAAGGGGCGAGGGCCTACGAGCAGTACTTC	CASSQGARAYEQYF
TRBD1	TRBV18	TRBJ1-2	-	TGTGCCAGCTCACCATTGGACAGGGGCGGCTACACCTTC	CASSPLDRGGYTF
-	TRBV11-3	TRBJ2-7	-	TGTGCCAGCAGCTTGGCAGGAGACTACGAGCAGTACTTC	CASSLAGDYEQYF
-	TRBV20-1	TRBJ2-5	-	TGCAGTGCTAGTTTCGAGACCCAGTACTTC	CSASFETQYF
TRBD1	TRBV27	TRBJ1-5	-	TGTGCCAGCAGTCCCCACCTCGGACAGGGCAATCAGCCCCAGCATTTT	CASSPHLGQGNQPQHF
TRBD2	TRBV14	TRBJ2-7	-	TGTGCCAGCAGCCCCTTCGCGGGAGTCGGTGAGCAGTACTTC	CASSPFAGVGEQYF
TRBD1	TRBV5-4	TRBJ2-7	-	TGTGCCAGCAGCCGACAGGGGTACGAGCAGTACTTC	CASSRQGYEQYF
TRBD1	TRBV7-7	TRBJ2-1	-	TGTGCTAGCAGCCCGGACAGGGGGGATGAGCAGTTCTTC	CASSPDRGDEQFF
TRBD2	TRBV28	TRBJ2-7	-	TGTGCCAGCAGGACTAGCGGGAGCGGGACCTACGAGCAGTACTTC	CASRTSGSGTYEQYF
-	TRBV14	TRBJ2-5	-	TGTGCCAGCAGCCAGTTTCGGGAGACCCAGTACTTC	CASSQFRETQYF
TRBD2	TRBV11-3	TRBJ2-5	-	TGTGCCAGCAGCTTAGGGGTAGCGGGAGGACAAGAGACCCAGTACTTC	CASSLGVAGGQETQYF
TRBD2	TRBV30	TRBJ2-1	-	TGTGCCTGGAGTCTGCGCGGGAGAATCGGTGAGCAGTTCTTC	CAWSLRGRIGEQFF
TRBD1	TRBV6-4	TRBJ2-1	-	TGTGCCAGCAGCTTGGACAGGGCCTATGAGCAGTTCTTC	CASSLDRAYEQFF
TRBD2	TRBV7-3	TRBJ2-3	-	TGTGCCAGCAGCCCTGGGGGGACTATATACACAGATACGCAGTATTTT	CASSPGGTIYTDTQYF
TRBD2	TRBV11-2	TRBJ2-6	-	TGTGCCAGCAGCTTATATGCGGGGGGCTCTGGGGCCAACGTCCTGACTTTC	CASSLYAGGSGANVLTF
-	TRBV29-1	TRBJ1-1	-	TGCAGCGTTGGGGAAAACACTGAAGCTTTCTTT	CSVGENTEAFF
-	TRBV15	TRBJ2-3	-	TGTGCCACCAGCAGAGAGGGGCGACTAGACCTTAGCACAGATACGCAGTATTTT	CATSREGRLDLSTDTQYF
-	TRBV18	TRBJ2-5	-	TGTGCCAGCTCACCAGATCTGGGGGAGACCCAGTACTTC	CASSPDLGETQYF
-	TRBV28	TRBJ1-1	-	TGTGCCAGCAGAGAGGTGGACACTGAAGCTTTCTTT	CASREVDTEAFF
TRBD1	TRBV27	TRBJ2-7	-	TGTGCCAGCGGCAGACAGGGCGGAGGCTACGAGCAGTACTTC	CASGRQGGGYEQYF
-	TRBV10-1	TRBJ2-2	-	TGCGCCAGCAGTGAGGTCAACACCGGGGAGCTGTTTTTT	CASSEVNTGELFF
TRBD2	TRBV29-1	TRBJ2-5	-	TGCAGCGTAGGAAGAAACGGGAGGGGAGAGACCCAGTACTTC	CSVGRNGRGETQYF
TRBD2	TRBV20-1	TRBJ2-1	-	TGCAGTGCTAGAGGGGGACTAGGGAAGTTCTTC	CSARGGLGKFF
-	TRBV27	TRBJ2-1	-	TGTGCCAGCACTACCGGGACACTATACAATGAGCAGTTCTTC	CASTTGTLYNEQFF
TRBD2	TRBV9	TRBJ2-1	-	TGTGCCAGCAGCTTTACTAGCGGCTCCTACAATGAGCAGTTCTTC	CASSFTSGSYNEQFF
TRBD1	TRBV6-1	TRBJ1-5	-	TGTGCCAGCAGTGAGCGCCGAGACAGGGGGACGGGGAGCAATCAGCCCCAGCATTTT	CASSERRDRGTGSNQPQHF
-	TRBV5-1	TRBJ2-1	-	TGCGCCAGCAGCTTACTGACTGGCTCCTACAATGAGCAGTTCTTC	CASSLLTGSYNEQFF
TRBD1	TRBV11-2	TRBJ2-5	-	TGTGCCAGCAGCGTCGGGACAGGGGAGACCCAGTACTTC	CASSVGTGETQYF
TRBD1	TRBV6-1	TRBJ1-5	-	TGTGCCAGCAGTGAACGACAGGGCCAGCAGCCCCAGCATTTT	CASSERQGQQPQHF
TRBD1	TRBV5-1	TRBJ2-1	-	TGCGCCAGCGGGACAGCACACAATGAGCAGTTCTTC	CASGTAHNEQFF
-	TRBV7-2	TRBJ1-5	once	TGTGCCAGCAGCTTAGGAAGTACTCAGGGCCAGCCCCAGCATTTT	CASSLGSTQGQPQHF
TRBD1	TRBV19	TRBJ2-4	-	TGTGCCAGTACCAACAGGGGATTAAACATTCAGTACTTC	CASTNRGLNIQYF